The 24 T cell receptor beta chains presented below share a single source sample, sequenced in a study of blood T cell repertoires in COVID-19. This table comes from immunoSEQ multiplex PCR, and its TCRdb copy is limited to in-frame clones, with some not included. The table shows a few hundred thousand clones, with just under 90% occurring only once. Sequencing was done on a sample of PBMCs or T cells enriched from blood (not recorded which). The receptors stem from a man aged 30 to 39 who had recovered from COVID-19.

V gene TRBV2 combines with J gene TRBJ2-5; D ambiguous. The V end was cut by 1 base, the J end by 4 bases, with 7 bases between. This CDR3 is built from 13 residues. Germline values: CDR1 SNHLY, CDR2 FYNNEI. DNA for the CDR3: TGTGCCAGCAGTGAAGTCTACGGAGAGACCCAGTACTTC. The encoded protein is CASSEVYGETQYF. Full variable domain (remainder filled in from reference TRBV2 and TRBJ2-5): EPEVTQTPSHQVTQMGQEVILRCVPISNHLYFYWYRQILGQKVEFLVSFYNNEISEKSEIFDDQFSVERPDGSNFTLKIRSTKLEDSAMYFCASSEVYGETQYFGPGTRLLVL.

The chain recombines TRBV27 with TRBJ1-4; D might be TRBD1 (6 bases). The germline V gene has CDR1 MNHEY and CDR2 SMNVEV (reference sequence). The CDR3 has 15 amino acids. The V gene lost 5 bases and the J gene lost 6 bases, with 16 bases spanning the gap. CDR3 sequence reads: CASSPGRGAYEKLFF. CDR3 bases: TGTGCCAGCAGTCCCGGGAGGGGGGCGTATGAAAAACTGTTTTTT.

The chain joins TRBV19 to TRBJ2-1, with D uncertain. V shed 5 bases and J shed 7 bases, with 15 bases lying between them. CDR1 LNHDA and CDR2 SQIVND come from the germline V gene (reference sequence). There are 14 residues in the CDR3. DNA for the CDR3: TGTGCCAGTAGTTACCTCGAACTTTGGAATGAGCAGTTCTTC. Amino acid sequence: CASSYLELWNEQFF.

The rearrangement uses TRBV30 and TRBJ1-5, with a weak D call TRBD1 (6 bases). The CDR3 loop spans 14 amino acids. The ends were cut back, 2 bases at V and 3 bases at J, with 11 bases in the middle. Germline V gene lookup returns CDR1 GTSNPN and CDR2 SVGIG (reference sequence). CDR3 region: CAWSPGQSNQPQHF. The CDR3 DNA reads as TGTGCCTGGAGTCCAGGACAGTCCAATCAGCCCCAGCATTTT.

The V and J genes are TRBV6-5 and TRBJ2-2, with D tentatively TRBD1 (6 bases). CDR1 is MNHEY and CDR2 is SVGAGI in the germline V gene. V lost 0 bases, J lost 7 bases, and 12 bases lay in between. The CDR3 extends over 15 amino acids. The CDR3 region has the DNA TGTGCCAGCAGTTACTCGAGGGGGTTTAACGGGGAGCTGTTTTTT. This sequence encodes CASSYSRGFNGELFF.

Of note for this clone: One end of the junction varies from germline; a read error may be responsible. The chain has TRBV2 and TRBJ2-7; TRBD1 matches 8 bases. Germline CDR1 reads SNHLY; CDR2 reads FYNNEI. This CDR3 region has 17 residues. The CDR3 DNA reads TGTGCCAGCAGTCGTATCTATCCGCAGGGGGCGGGCTACGAGCAGTGCTTC. Amino acid sequence: CASSRIYPQGAGYEQCF.

This chain uses TRBV7-2 with TRBJ2-3; 13 nucleotides agree with TRBD2. CDR1 is SGHTA, CDR2 FQGNSA, per germline. Unmatched junction bases numbered 6, after V lost 3 bases and J lost 0 bases. The CDR3 sequence is 18 residues long. CDR3 in amino acids: CASSLTSGGTVSTDTQYF. The CDR3 region has the DNA TGTGCCAGCAGCTTGACTAGCGGGGGGACCGTTAGCACAGATACGCAGTATTTT.

This clone has only one observation. This sequence joins TRBV28 and TRBJ2-7; possible D gene TRBD2, 5 bases. The CDR3 consists of 15 residues. V dropped 1 base and J dropped 0 bases, with 10 bases sitting between them. Germline CDR1 is MDHEN and CDR2 is SYDVKM. The CDR3 reads CASSLSSLSSYEQYF. The CDR3, as DNA: TGTGCCAGCAGTTTATCTAGCCTTAGCTCCTACGAGCAGTACTTC.

The chain carries TRBV28 and TRBJ1-5; no clear D gene. Germline V gene lookup returns CDR1 MDHEN and CDR2 SYDVKM. The CDR3 runs 14 residues. V was trimmed by 3 bases and J by 4 bases, leaving 10 bases between them. The CDR3 loop is CASSLLAGNQPQHF. CDR3 sequence (DNA): TGTGCCAGCAGTTTGCTGGCGGGGAATCAGCCCCAGCATTTT.

The rearrangement joins TRBV2 to TRBJ2-7; 13 positions agree with TRBD2. V lost 2 bases to trimming and J lost 2 bases; unmatched junction nucleotides: 0. The germline V gene encodes CDR1 SNHLY and CDR2 FYNNEI. This CDR3 has 15 amino acids. This CDR3 is CASSETSGGAYEQYF. DNA for the CDR3: TGTGCCAGCAGTGAAACTAGCGGGGGGGCCTACGAGCAGTACTTC.

The rearrangement joins TRBV7-9 to TRBJ2-1, with D possibly matching TRBD2 (7 bases). Germline V gene lookup returns CDR1 SEHNR and CDR2 FQNEAQ (reference sequence). The germline V and J ends were trimmed by 5 bases and 1 base, with 15 bases remaining between them. The length of the CDR3 is 16 residues. The CDR3 spells CASSLPRGGSYNEQFF. CDR3 sequence (DNA): TGTGCCAGCAGCCTCCCGAGGGGGGGGTCCTACAATGAGCAGTTCTTC.

The chain couples TRBV5-1 to TRBJ1-1; the D gene is possibly TRBD1 (5 bases). Deletions cut 2 bases from V and 4 bases from J, with 12 bases between. The germline V gene encodes CDR1 SGHRS and CDR2 YFSETQ. CDR3 length: 14 amino acids. The CDR3 nucleotides are TGCGCCAGCAGCTTTGGGGGGGAAGGCACTGAAGCTTTCTTT. Amino acid sequence: CASSFGGEGTEAFF.

J is TRBJ1-1 and V is TRBV4-3, with 10 bases that match TRBD1. The CDR3 is made up of 15 amino acids. Germline-derived CDR1 and CDR2 are LGHNA and YSLEER. Losses at the gene ends were 6 bases for V and 8 bases for J; bases not matched to a gene: 12. CDR3 sequence: CASSQLSGQGYEAFF. The CDR3 coding sequence is TGCGCCAGCAGTCAGTTATCGGGACAGGGGTACGAAGCTTTCTTT.

The gene calls are TRBV28 and TRBJ1-3; possible D gene TRBD1, 5 bases. Deletions cut 4 bases from V and 0 bases from J, with 13 bases between. Germline assignment: CDR1 MDHEN and CDR2 SYDVKM. The CDR3 contains 16 residues. CDR3 residues: CASSYPTALSGNTIYF. CDR3 nucleotide sequence: TGTGCCAGCAGTTATCCGACAGCGCTCTCTGGAAACACCATATATTTT. The full variable domain, its missing parts supplied by reference TRBV28 and TRBJ1-3, is DVKVTQSSRYLVKRTGEKVFLECVQDMDHENMFWYRQDPGLGLRLIYFSYDVKMKEKGDIPEGYSVSREKKERFSLILESASTNQTSMYLCASSYPTALSGNTIYFGEGSWLTVV.

This chain joins TRBV3-1 (or the pseudogene TRBV3-2) and TRBJ2-7; D ambiguous. Germline values: CDR1 LGHDT, CDR2 YNNKEL (reference sequence). CDR3 length equals 13 residues. Trimming pared 0 bases from V and 4 bases from J, leaving 7 bases between. The CDR3 DNA is TGTGCCAGCAGCCAAGAAAAGAGGTACGAGCAGTACTTC. Translating it yields CASSQEKRYEQYF.

V is TRBV19 and J is TRBJ2-5, with 9 bases fitting TRBD1. The CDR3 spans 14 residues. Looked up from germline, CDR1 is LNHDA and CDR2 is SQIVND (reference sequence). Unmatched junction bases numbered 3, after V lost 3 bases and J lost 4 bases. The CDR3 is CASSMDRGLETQYF. The CDR3 nucleotides read TGTGCCAGTAGTATGGACAGGGGCTTAGAGACCCAGTACTTC. The complete variable domain, with remaining parts taken from reference TRBV19 and TRBJ2-5, reads DGGITQSPKYLFRKEGQNVTLSCEQNLNHDAMYWYRQDPGQGLRLIYYSQIVNDFQKGDIAEGYSVSREKKESFPLTVTSAQKNPTAFYLCASSMDRGLETQYFGPGTRLLVL.

The chain employs TRBV6-5 and TRBJ2-7; 15 bases line up with TRBD2. The germline CDR1 and CDR2 sequences are MNHEY and SVGAGI. Trimming removed 5 bases from V and 7 bases from J; junction bases left unmatched: 6. This CDR3 has 15 residues. DNA of the CDR3: TGTGCCAGCAGTCCTGGGACTAGCGGGGGGAGTGAGCAGTACTTC. Translated: CASSPGTSGGSEQYF.

The rearrangement links TRBV5-1 to TRBJ1-2; 10 bases align to TRBD1. Germline-derived CDR1 and CDR2 are SGHRS and YFSETQ. The CDR3 covers 15 residues. The V gene end was trimmed by 4 bases and the J gene end by 5 bases; junction bases not matched to a gene: 8. The CDR3 nucleotides read TGCGCCAGCAGCCTGACAGGGGGCGCTGGATATGGCTACACCTTC. Protein: CASSLTGGAGYGYTF.

The chain carries TRBV7-2 and TRBJ2-6; D might be TRBD2 (5 bases). Per the germline V gene, CDR1 is SGHTA and CDR2 is FQGNSA. The V end was cut by 4 bases, the J end by 0 bases, with 19 bases between. The CDR3 length is 19 residues. The CDR3 DNA is TGTGCCAGCAGCTGGGCCCCCTGGAGGTCTAGCTCTGGGGCCAACGTCCTGACTTTC. This encodes CASSWAPWRSSSGANVLTF. Full variable domain (outside the CDR3, taken from reference TRBV7-2 and TRBJ2-6): GAGVSQSPSNKVTEKGKDVELRCDPISGHTALYWYRQSLGQGLEFLIYFQGNSAPDKSGLPSDRFSAERTGGSVSTLTIQRTQQEDSAVYLCASSWAPWRSSSGANVLTFGAGSRLTVL.

The chain couples TRBV2 to TRBJ2-3, with TRBD2 matching over 11 bases. There are 15 residues in the CDR3. The trim removed 7 bases at V and 5 bases at J, leaving 8 bases unmatched. Per germline, CDR1 SNHLY and CDR2 FYNNEI. This CDR3 is CASTGTSGTRDTQYF. The CDR3 nucleotides are TGTGCCAGCACCGGGACTAGCGGAACGAGAGATACGCAGTATTTT.

DNA of the CDR3: TGTGCCAGTAGTATGAGGGGGCCGTACCAAGAGACCCAGTACTTC. Translation gives CASSMRGPYQETQYF. V and J are TRBV19 and TRBJ2-5; TRBD1 aligns across 7 bases. Trimming took 3 bases from V and 0 from J; bases not matched to a gene: 4. Germline V gene lookup returns CDR1 LNHDA and CDR2 SQIVND (reference sequence). The CDR3 runs to 15 residues.

The chain links TRBV18 to TRBJ2-1; D gene ambiguous. The CDR3 runs 13 residues. V lost 2 bases, J lost 7 bases, and 9 bases lay in between. Germline CDR1 reads KGHSH; CDR2 reads LQKENI. This CDR3 reads CASSPIPENEQFF. The CDR3 nucleotides are TGTGCCAGCTCACCAATTCCGGAGAATGAGCAGTTCTTC.

The J gene is TRBJ2-1, the V gene TRBV11-2; 9 bases fit TRBD2. CDR3 length: 12 amino acids. Germline V lookup: CDR1 SGHAT, CDR2 FQNNGV. The trim removed 5 bases at V and 10 bases at J, leaving 3 bases unmatched. CDR3 amino acids: CASSPGLAEQFF. As DNA, the CDR3 is TGTGCCAGCAGCCCCGGACTAGCGGAGCAGTTCTTC.

The chain is built from TRBV28 and TRBJ1-2, with D possibly being TRBD1 (6 bases). Germline CDR1 reads MDHEN; CDR2 reads SYDVKM. This CDR3 comprises 14 residues. Trimming removed 5 bases from V and 4 bases from J, with 14 bases in between. CDR3 bases: TGTGCCAGCAGTCGGGGACAAATTTCCTATGGCTACACCTTC. This gives the protein CASSRGQISYGYTF.